The 27 T cell receptor beta chains given below trace back to one sample, sequenced in a study of T cell repertoires in cytomegalovirus infection. For these TCRs, the target antigens are not known. MiXCR, run by TCRdb on the reads, gives a single entry per CDR3 protein. The sample includes hundreds of thousands of distinct CDR3 sequences, around a third of them seen just once. Source: cultured PBMCs, taken from culture after CMV antigen stimulation. The receptors were gathered from a human donor in good health (CMV status not recorded). Some clones in this sample may be carry-over from other donors' samples.

The sample holds one count of this clonotype. The DNA of the CDR3 is TGTGCCAGCAGCTTATTCCGGGATGAGCAGTTCTTC. Its translation: CASSLFRDEQFF. The rearrangement links TRBV11-2 to TRBJ2-1, with D hard to call. CDR3 length: 12 residues. Trimming stripped 2 bases from V and 8 bases from J, with 7 bases between. Per germline, CDR1 SGHAT and CDR2 FQNNGV.

This clonotype appeared many times. V is TRBV7-8 and J is TRBJ2-1; 9 bases match TRBD1. Unmatched junction bases numbered 12, after V lost 4 bases and J lost 8 bases. The germline CDR1 and CDR2 sequences are SGHVS and FQNEAQ. CDR3 length: 16 residues. The CDR3 region has the DNA TGTGCCAGCAGCTCTTACACGGGACAGGGTATATATGAGCAGTTCTTC. Protein product: CASSSYTGQGIYEQFF.

This rearrangement joins TRBV6-2 or TRBV6-3 to TRBJ2-7; 11 bases fit TRBD2. After removal of 8 bases from V and 6 bases from J, the junction contained 9 bases not matched to a gene. CDR3 length: 14 amino acids. Germline V gene sequence: CDR1 MNHEY, CDR2 SVGEGT. CDR3 bases: TGTGCCAGCCACAGACTAGCGGGATCAGGCGAGCAGTACTTC. This gives the protein CASHRLAGSGEQYF.

The chain uses TRBV28 and TRBJ2-5; 9 bases agree with TRBD1. The V and J ends lost 2 bases and 3 bases, in that order; junction bases with no gene match: 13. In germline, CDR1 is MDHEN, CDR2 SYDVKM. CDR3 size: 18 residues. The DNA of the CDR3 is TGTGCCAGCAGTTTAGGGGTTTTGACAGGGGGATTAAAAGAGACCCAGTACTTC. Its protein product is CASSLGVLTGGLKETQYF.

The chain carries TRBV12-3 or TRBV12-4 and TRBJ2-3, with TRBD2 as a possible D gene (5 bases). This CDR3 is built from 15 residues. Trimming took 1 base from V and 2 from J, leaving 10 bases between them. CDR3 amino acids: CASSLVGDYTDTQYF. CDR3 DNA sequence: TGTGCCAGCAGTTTAGTCGGCGACTACACAGATACGCAGTATTTT.

This clonotype was found a few times. The chain couples TRBV5-1 to TRBJ2-5; no definite D call. Trimming took 4 bases from V and 3 from J, leaving 19 bases between them. CDR3 length equals 16 residues. Germline loops: CDR1 SGHRS, CDR2 YFSETQ. The CDR3 DNA reads as TGCGCCAGCAGCCCGACTGGGCGGCTAAAGGAAGAGACCCAGTACTTC. This gives the protein CASSPTGRLKEETQYF.

The sample holds a few counts of this clonotype. The CDR3 DNA is TGCAGTGCTAGGTCTAGCGGTACGGGTGGTACGCAGTATTTT. Its translation is CSARSSGTGGTQYF. V and J are TRBV20-1 and TRBJ2-3; 7 positions match TRBD2. Germline CDR1 is DFQATT and CDR2 is SNEGSKA (reference sequence). The CDR3 runs 14 residues. Losses at the gene ends were 3 bases for V and 8 bases for J; bases not matched to a gene: 11.

The chain uses TRBV7-2 and TRBJ2-7, with 7 bases identical to TRBD2. Trimming took 3 bases from V and 0 from J; bases not matched to a gene: 5. In germline, CDR1 is SGHTA, CDR2 FQGNSA. The CDR3 runs 15 residues. The CDR3 DNA sequence: TGTGCCAGCAGCTTGAAGCGGGACTACTCCTACGAGCAGTACTTC. This encodes CASSLKRDYSYEQYF.

This clonotype was counted a few times. The chain couples TRBV24-1 to TRBJ2-4, with D possibly being TRBD1 or TRBD2 (6 bases each). The CDR3 totals 12 residues. V gave up 1 base and J gave up 11 bases, with 8 bases separating them. CDR1 is KGHDR, CDR2 SFDVKD, per germline. In DNA, the CDR3 is TGTGCCACCAGTGATTTCCGGGGGCTTCAGTACTTC. This gives the protein CATSDFRGLQYF.

The chain recombines TRBV7-6 with TRBJ2-5; a weak D match, TRBD1 (6 bases). The germline CDR1 and CDR2 sequences are SGHVS and FNYEAQ. V lost 6 bases to trimming and J lost 2 bases, with 13 bases between them. The CDR3 spans 14 residues. The chain's CDR3 is CASRPTGTQETQYF. For the CDR3, the DNA is TGTGCCAGCAGACCAACAGGGACACAAGAGACCCAGTACTTC.

The chain joins TRBV29-1 to TRBJ2-1; weak D call: TRBD2 (6 bases). The V and J ends lost 1 base and 5 bases respectively, with 15 bases between them. The CDR3 runs to 15 residues. The germline CDR1 and CDR2 sequences are SQVTM and ANQGSEA. In nucleotides, the CDR3 is TGCAGCGTTGAAGCCCCTAGCGAATACCACAATGAGCAGTTCTTC. Its translation is CSVEAPSEYHNEQFF.

The CDR3 loop reads CASSLMAYPSDQPQHF. CDR3 DNA: TGTGCCAGCAGCTTAATGGCGTACCCATCGGATCAGCCCCAGCATTTT. The rearrangement links TRBV7-6 to TRBJ1-5; no clear D. The V gene lost 2 bases and the J gene lost 5 bases, with 16 bases spanning the gap. The V gene's germline CDR1 is SGHVS and CDR2 FNYEAQ. The CDR3 loop spans 16 amino acids.

This clonotype has a handful of counts. The V gene is TRBV12-3 or TRBV12-4, the J gene TRBJ1-4; the D gene is possibly TRBD1 (6 bases). This CDR3 comprises 14 residues. Trimming took off 2 bases at V and 7 bases at J, with 11 bases between the two ends. For the CDR3, the DNA is TGTGCCAGCAGTTTAACGGGGGCTGGTGAAAAACTGTTTTTT. Residues: CASSLTGAGEKLFF.

The chain is built from TRBV6-1 and TRBJ1-2, with D maybe TRBD1 (5 bases). Germline CDR1 MNHNS, CDR2 SASEGT. Trimming stripped 3 bases from V and 4 bases from J, with 6 bases between. The CDR3 spans 12 residues. In nucleotides, the CDR3 is TGTGCCAGCAGTGAGACAGCCTATGGCTACACCTTC. This gives the protein CASSETAYGYTF.

The chain combines TRBV12-3 or TRBV12-4 with TRBJ2-7; D is possibly TRBD2 (5 bases). V was cut by 3 bases and J by 2 bases, with 17 bases left in between. This CDR3 comprises 16 residues. CDR3 in DNA: TGTGCCAGCAGTTTGCGGGCGGATCGTGGGGCCTACGAGCAGTACTTC. Its protein is CASSLRADRGAYEQYF.

The chain employs TRBV9 and TRBJ2-7; D is uncertain. There are 13 residues in the CDR3. Germline V gives CDR1 SGDLS, CDR2 YYNGEE. V lost 0 bases and J lost 1, with 5 bases in between. In DNA form, the CDR3 reads TGTGCCAGCAGCGTAGAACCTTCCTACGAGCAGTACTTC. The encoded protein is CASSVEPSYEQYF.

There are a few counts of this clonotype. This chain joins TRBV2 and TRBJ2-3, with D unresolved. CDR3 length equals 12 residues. In germline, CDR1 is SNHLY, CDR2 FYNNEI. Trimming cost V 5 bases and J 10 bases, with 13 bases left between them. The CDR3 reads CASSKVVIPQYF. The DNA of the CDR3 is TGTGCCAGCAGTAAGGTAGTCATTCCGCAGTATTTT.

V usage is TRBV7-9 and J usage is TRBJ2-1; 8 bases are shared with TRBD2. V gave up 1 base and J gave up 4 bases; unmatched junction bases: 6. This CDR3 is 16 amino acids long. Germline CDR1 and CDR2: SEHNR and FQNEAQ (reference sequence). CDR3 protein: CASSLDKLAVYNEQFF. The CDR3 nucleotides are TGTGCCAGCAGCTTAGACAAACTAGCGGTATACAATGAGCAGTTCTTC.

V is TRBV6-6 and J is TRBJ2-3; 11 bases map to TRBD2. V dropped 6 bases and J dropped 4; count of bases not matched to a gene: 6. The length of the CDR3 is 15 residues. Germline CDR1 MNHNY, CDR2 SVGAGI (reference sequence). The CDR3 DNA reads as TGTGCCAGCAGCCTTAGGGGACTAGCGGCAGATACGCAGTATTTT. It specifies CASSLRGLAADTQYF.

DNA of the CDR3: TGCGCCAGCGGCCAGGACACCGGGGAGCTGTTTTTT. This sequence encodes CASGQDTGELFF. The chain uses TRBV10-1 and TRBJ2-2, with no clear D. Deletions cut 8 bases from V and 3 bases from J, with 7 bases between. The CDR3 is 12 amino acids. Germline CDR1 WNHNN, CDR2 SYGVQD (reference sequence).

This clonotype was observed a single time. V usage is TRBV5-1 and J usage is TRBJ2-3; D might be TRBD1 or TRBD2, each matching 6 bases. This CDR3 has 14 amino acids. V gave up 7 bases and J gave up 4 bases, with 16 bases separating them. Per germline, CDR1 SGHRS and CDR2 YFSETQ. The chain's CDR3 is CASREGGGADTQYF. As DNA, the CDR3 is TGCGCCAGCCGCGAGGGGGGTGGGGCAGATACGCAGTATTTT. The whole variable domain, remainder taken from reference TRBV5-1 and TRBJ2-3, is KAGVTQTPRYLIKTRGQQVTLSCSPISGHRSVSWYQQTPGQGLQFLFEYFSETQRNKGNFPGRFSGRQFSNSRSEMNVSTLELGDSALYLCASREGGGADTQYFGPGTRLTVL.

This clonotype came up a few times. The chain uses TRBV19 and TRBJ2-6; D is ambiguous. The CDR3 sequence is 13 residues long. Germline V CDR1 and CDR2: LNHDA, SQIVND (reference sequence). Trimming took off 5 bases at V and 3 bases at J, with 5 bases between the two ends. The CDR3 reads CASSEFGANVLTF. CDR3 DNA sequence: TGTGCCAGTAGTGAGTTTGGGGCCAACGTCCTGACTTTC. Combining the CDR3 with reference TRBV19 and TRBJ2-6 gives the whole variable domain DGGITQSPKYLFRKEGQNVTLSCEQNLNHDAMYWYRQDPGQGLRLIYYSQIVNDFQKGDIAEGYSVSREKKESFPLTVTSAQKNPTAFYLCASSEFGANVLTFGAGSRLTVL.

This clonotype has ten or more counts. The chain combines TRBV5-4 with TRBJ1-2; D is possibly TRBD1 (6 bases). The germline CDR1 and CDR2 sequences are SGHNT and YYREEE (reference sequence). The CDR3 totals 13 residues. V was clipped by 4 bases and J by 2 bases, with 9 bases between them. The CDR3 here is CASSPGANYGYTF. Here the CDR3 DNA reads TGTGCCAGCAGCCCAGGGGCAAACTATGGCTACACCTTC.

V is TRBV5-4 and J is TRBJ2-3; 8 bases match TRBD2. Trimming at V came to 0 bases and at J to 1 base, leaving 7 bases not matched to a gene. Germline V gene sequence: CDR1 SGHNT, CDR2 YYREEE (reference sequence). This CDR3 has 17 residues. In nucleotides, the CDR3 is TGTGCCAGCAGCTTGGTTTCGCGGGGGGTCCGCACAGATACGCAGTATTTT. It is translated as CASSLVSRGVRTDTQYF.

The chain couples TRBV6-5 to TRBJ1-5; a weak D match, TRBD1 (5 bases). The ends were cut back, 6 bases at V and 0 bases at J, with 12 bases in the middle. CDR1 is MNHEY, CDR2 SVGAGI, per germline. This CDR3 comprises 15 residues. The CDR3, as DNA: TGTGCCAGCAGGCGGGGGACTCTTAGCAATCAGCCCCAGCATTTT. This encodes CASRRGTLSNQPQHF.

This clonotype was counted a few times. The genes are TRBV28 and TRBJ2-7, with D perhaps matching TRBD2 (6 bases). The CDR3 contains 15 residues. The V end was cut by 3 bases, the J end by 4 bases, with 16 bases between. The germline CDR1 and CDR2 sequences are MDHEN and SYDVKM. As DNA, the CDR3 is TGTGCCAGCAGTTTTCTCACGGGGGACCGATACGAGCAGTACTTC. Translation: CASSFLTGDRYEQYF.

Many counts were recorded for this clonotype. The chain carries TRBV7-9 and TRBJ2-5; 14 positions agree with TRBD2. The trim removed 6 bases at V and 2 bases at J, leaving 2 bases unmatched. Germline V gene sequence: CDR1 SEHNR, CDR2 FQNEAQ (reference sequence). The CDR3 is 15 residues long. The CDR3 loop reads CASSRLAGGQETQYF. CDR3 bases: TGTGCCAGCAGTCGACTAGCGGGGGGGCAAGAGACCCAGTACTTC. Full variable domain (remainder filled in from reference TRBV7-9 and TRBJ2-5): DTGVSQNPRHKITKRGQNVTFRCDPISEHNRLYWYRQTLGQGPEFLTYFQNEAQLEKSRLLSDRFSAERPKGSFSTLEIQRTEQGDSAMYLCASSRLAGGQETQYFGPGTRLLVL.